This TCR beta chain was profiled in a study of early T cells in non-severe SARS-CoV-2 infection (dated by TCRdb to the early 2020s). General notes on the study: Because TCR sequencing relied on bulk RNA taken from unsorted whole blood, pairing of alpha and beta chains was not possible.

The study was a case-control design nested within a healthcare worker cohort in London, UK, with weekly nasopharyngeal swab PCR tests and blood sampling. Healthcare workers were recruited between 23 and 31 March 2020, during the week of the UK lockdown, and were followed weekly for up to roughly 15 weeks. CDR1 SGHTA and CDR2 FQGNSA were looked up in the germline V gene. The CDR3 covers 14 residues, taking in both the cysteine and the phenylalanine. Kept here is only the CDR3 DNA, which spans 42 bases and is read in frame from base 1. Trimmed from V: 1 base; trimmed from J: 6 bases; junction bases lacking a gene match: 2. What the authors observed across the whole study: VDJdb matching was skewed toward anti-spike CD8 responses and likely underestimated virus-specific expansions, missing private and CD4 specificities.

Concerning this clonotype itself: Its cognate antigen has yet to be identified. No much larger clone exists at a distance of one base, and base qualities are not known.

Libraries were prepared through 5' RACE. Data came from a NextSeq 500. The TCR library protocol attached unique molecular identifiers to individual cDNA molecules to correct for sequencing error and PCR bias. Sequencing covered both TCR alpha and beta chains, and within each sample the abundances of alpha and beta sequences were tightly co-correlated. On the study's bioinformatics: Decombinator V4 was used to perform V gene, J gene and CDR3 annotation of TCR sequences. Expanded TCRs were defined as changing significantly between any two time points under a Poisson model with p below 0.0001. TCR abundances were normalised to the total number of TCRs sequenced per sample and were expressed as counts per million. TRAV1-2 paired with TRAJ12, TRAJ20 or TRAJ33 defined MAIT TCRs, while TRAV10 paired with TRAJ18 defined iNKT TCRs. A search of VDJdb, accessed on 1 November 2021, was run for TCRs annotated to CMV, EBV and SARS-CoV-2, with TCRs annotated for multiple antigens excluded. TCRdb itself trimmed the public reads at Q25 with fastp, ran MiXCR and retained productive beta chains. Records with the same CDR3 protein are collapsed into one entry carrying the most frequent genes and DNA. In this record, the V and J calls reflect TCRdb's handling and not the investigators' own analysis. The sample table records about 97,000 distinct CDR3 sequences; approximately 11% of these occur just once. The leading ten clones occupy approximately 4.7% of the sample.

Sequencing was performed on whole blood, taken at baseline. This receptor chain uses TRBV7-2 and TRBJ2-3, with TRBD1 identical over 9 junction bases. This receptor was identified in an adult who was a healthcare worker with PCR-confirmed SARS-CoV-2 infection or an uninfected control (not recorded which). The CDR3 protein is CASSLDRGLDTQYF. The base sequence is TGTGCCAGCAGCTTAGACAGGGGGCTGGATACGCAGTATTTT. With the rest looked up from the reference TRBV7-2 and TRBJ2-3 genes rather than sequenced, the full variable domain is GAGVSQSPSNKVTEKGKDVELRCDPISGHTALYWYRQSLGQGLEFLIYFQGNSAPDKSGLPSDRFSAERTGGSVSTLTIQRTQQEDSAVYLCASSLDRGLDTQYFGPGTRLTVL.